This T cell receptor (beta chain) appears in the sequencing data of a study of response to subunit inactivated influenza vaccine. TCRdb reanalysed the RT-PCR reads using MiXCR and keeps one entry per CDR3 protein. Altogether around 530,000 distinct CDR3 sequences are present, approximately 12% being singletons, with the ten largest covering 10% to 13%. Whole-study findings and limits: Researchers suggested that each seasonal influenza vaccination recruits few new T cells.

The germline V gene encodes CDR1 SGHAT and CDR2 FQNNGV. The CDR3 covers 14 residues. The V end was cut by 5 bases, the J end by 5 bases, with 15 bases between. On this clonotype: No antigen is known for it.

The chain links TRBV11-2 to TRBJ2-5; TRBD2 is a possible D gene (6 bases). The input for sequencing was PBMCs from blood, taken on the day of vaccination. This TCR was sampled from a man in his forties or fifties who received an inactivated influenza vaccine. The CDR3 DNA sequence: TGTGCCAGCAGCCAACTAACTAGCCGCGAGACCCAGTACTTC. Amino acids: CASSQLTSRETQYF. Supplemented by reference TRBV11-2 and TRBJ2-5, the full variable domain reads EAGVAQSPRYKIIEKRQSVAFWCNPISGHATLYWYQQILGQGPKLLIQFQNNGVVDDSQLPKDRFSAERLKGVDSTLKIQPAKLEDSAVYLCASSQLTSRETQYFGPGTRLLVL.